The clone carrying this T cell receptor beta chain was seen once. Its target is not known. The CDR3 has 15 amino acids. The germline V and J ends were trimmed by 6 bases and 5 bases, with 16 bases remaining between them. The germline V gene has CDR1 MNHEY and CDR2 SVGAGI. The data stem from a study of shared clonotypes between healthy human individuals. As for the study in general: A couple of women and a few men aged 18 to 49 served as donors. Findings and limits, study-wide: Sequencing depth was a factor that was expected to affect clonotype sharing among donors. Apart from blood, nothing was sampled; tissue repertoires likely differ.

The method was immunoSEQ multiplex PCR; TCRdb's version includes in-frame clones alone and lacks a portion of them. Of about 480,000 clones in the sample, around 74% are singletons; the top ten hold 10% to 15%. All the donors were Caucasian adults who lived in Nashville, Tennessee. This receptor was identified in a woman aged 35 to 49 in good health. Some clones in this sample may be carry-over from other donors' samples. The J gene is TRBJ2-2, the V gene TRBV6-5, with no clear D. Material: PBMCs. The CDR3 bases are TGTGCCAGCAGCCCTAGGCGACCCGGGACCGGGGAGCTGTTTTTT. Amino acid sequence: CASSPRRPGTGELFF.